The rows below give T cell receptor beta chains drawn from one sample of a study of CD4 T cells in relation to SARS-CoV-2 and coronaviruses. Sequencing was performed with immunoSEQ multiplex PCR; in TCRdb, only in-frame clones are kept and a portion is missing. The table lists just under 20,000 clones, approximately 80% of them singletons. Antigens for these TCRs are unknown. Sample: CD4+ T cells from PBMCs, cultured in vitro. Every receptor here comes from a human donor in good health. Each CDR3 is given with its conserved first and last residue. A D gene is named only where the DNA matches it firmly. Expanded clones are given a class, and other clones once, few, many or no size at all.

abundance	j_gene	v_gene	d_gene	CDR3aa	CDR3nt
-	TRBJ2-7	TRBV5-1	-	CASSFGSAYEQYF	TGCGCCAGCAGCTTCGGAAGTGCCTACGAGCAGTACTTC
-	TRBJ1-1	TRBV5-6	TRBD1	CASSLVDRDEITEAFF	TGTGCCAGCAGCTTGGTTGACAGGGACGAGATAACTGAAGCTTTCTTT
-	TRBJ1-5	TRBV4-3	-	CASSQEIGGAQPQHF	TGCGCCAGCAGCCAAGAGATTGGGGGGGCTCAGCCCCAGCATTTT
-	TRBJ2-7	TRBV7-9	TRBD2	CAGSGRYGEQYF	TGTGCCGGTAGCGGGAGGTATGGCGAGCAGTACTTC
few	TRBJ1-1	TRBV10-3	-	CATTTGGEDTEAFF	TGTGCCACGACGACCGGGGGGGAAGACACTGAAGCTTTCTTT
-	TRBJ2-7	TRBV27	TRBD2	CASSLSASGGAEQYF	TGTGCCAGCAGTTTATCGGCTAGCGGGGGGGCCGAGCAGTACTTC
-	TRBJ1-2	TRBV6-2/TRBV6-3	-	CASSNAQDRYGYTF	TGTGCCAGCAGTAACGCACAGGATCGCTATGGCTACACCTTC
-	TRBJ1-6	TRBV2	TRBD1	CASTASRQGNSPLHF	TGTGCCAGCACTGCATCTAGACAGGGCAATTCACCCCTCCACTTT
-	TRBJ2-2	TRBV10-3	TRBD1	CASTGALNTGELFF	TGTGCCAGCACAGGGGCTTTGAACACCGGGGAGCTGTTTTTT
once	TRBJ2-7	TRBV11-2	-	CASSSGTLSGEYF	TGTGCCAGCAGCTCGGGGACTCTCTCGGGGGAGTACTTC
-	TRBJ1-2	TRBV24-1	TRBD1	CATSESGQSYGYTF	TGTGCCACCAGTGAGTCGGGACAGAGCTATGGCTACACCTTC
-	TRBJ2-5	TRBV25-1	-	CASSDWAGNRKTQYF	TGTGCCAGCAGTGACTGGGCGGGTAATCGGAAGACCCAGTACTTC
-	TRBJ2-7	TRBV5-1	TRBD1	CASSFGSGGLHEQYF	TGCGCCAGCAGCTTCGGGTCAGGGGGCCTCCACGAGCAGTACTTC
-	TRBJ2-3	TRBV2	TRBD1	CASSVQGARGADTQYF	TGTGCCAGCAGTGTACAGGGGGCGCGAGGGGCAGATACGCAGTATTTT
-	TRBJ2-7	TRBV4-3	TRBD1	CASSRDRTGNNEQYF	TGCGCCAGCAGCCGCGATCGGACAGGGAACAACGAGCAGTACTTC
few	TRBJ2-5	TRBV29-1	TRBD2	CSVATSGRAGETQYF	TGCAGCGTCGCTACTAGCGGGAGGGCCGGGGAGACCCAGTACTTC
-	TRBJ1-6	TRBV7-3	-	CASSVLENSPLHF	TGTGCCAGCAGCGTCCTAGAGAATTCACCCCTCCACTTT
once	TRBJ2-2	TRBV29-1	-	CSVAEGTPGGTGELFF	TGCAGCGTTGCCGAGGGGACTCCCGGGGGCACCGGGGAGCTGTTTTTT
few	TRBJ2-7	TRBV2	TRBD1	CASSGQGAHEQYF	TGTGCCAGCAGCGGACAGGGGGCACACGAGCAGTACTTC
-	TRBJ2-7	TRBV16	-	CASSQLVSSYEQYF	TGTGCCAGCAGCCAATTAGTTAGCTCCTACGAGCAGTACTTC
-	TRBJ1-2	TRBV18	-	CASARQGSYGYTF	TGTGCCAGCGCGAGGCAGGGCAGCTATGGCTACACCTTC
-	TRBJ2-3	TRBV18	-	CASSPREANTDTQYF	TGTGCCAGCTCACCAAGGGAAGCCAACACAGATACGCAGTATTTT
-	TRBJ2-3	TRBV7-2	TRBD2	CASSDYSGGVADTQYF	TGTGCCAGCAGCGATTACAGCGGGGGGGTCGCAGATACGCAGTATTTT
-	TRBJ2-7	TRBV3-1/TRBV3-2	TRBD2	CASSQDATSGGDEQYF	TGTGCCAGCAGCCAAGATGCGACTAGCGGGGGCGACGAGCAGTACTTC
-	TRBJ2-3	TRBV30	-	CAWSVGDTQYF	TGTGCCTGGAGTGTGGGAGATACGCAGTATTTT
-	TRBJ2-1	TRBV30	TRBD2	CAWRVAGGGNEQFF	TGTGCCTGGAGGGTAGCGGGAGGGGGCAATGAGCAGTTCTTC
-	TRBJ2-5	TRBV7-3	-	CASSESAGETQYF	TGTGCCAGCAGCGAATCGGCGGGGGAGACCCAGTACTTC
few	TRBJ2-3	TRBV7-7	-	CASSLELGGRNTQYF	TGTGCCAGCAGCTTAGAGTTGGGGGGCCGCAATACGCAGTATTTT
-	TRBJ2-1	TRBV2	-	CASRVSRTYNEQFF	TGTGCCAGCAGGGTATCTAGGACATACAATGAGCAGTTCTTC